Listed here are 17 T cell receptor beta chains from one sample, sequenced in a study of glioma-infiltrating T cells. Using RNA template, CDR3s of TCR alpha and beta were amplified with iRepertoire arm-PCR. One entry per CDR3 protein results from TCRdb running MiXCR on the multiplex PCR reads. The sample has approximately 140,000 distinct CDR3 sequences, around 25% seen once; the top ten hold roughly 29%. The sequenced material came from glioma tissue, nonneoplastic brain tissue, or PBMCs (not recorded which). These receptors all come from a human donor with low-grade glioma or glioblastoma, undergoing nonglioma brain surgery, or in good health (not recorded which).

The genes are TRBV24-1 and TRBJ2-1; TRBD1 aligns across 10 bases. The CDR3 length is 15 residues. With V trimmed by 3 bases and J by 8 bases, 6 bases remained unmatched. Germline V gene sequence: CDR1 KGHDR, CDR2 SFDVKD. CDR3 nucleotide sequence: TGTGCCACCAGTGATCCGGGACAGGGGATGCATGAGCAGTTCTTC. It codes for CATSDPGQGMHEQFF.

This clonotype was found many times. This chain uses TRBV6-1 with TRBJ2-7, with D possibly being TRBD1 or TRBD2 (5 bases each). V lost 8 bases and J lost 1, with 12 bases in between. Germline lookup yields CDR1 MNHNS and CDR2 SASEGT. The CDR3 runs to 13 residues. The CDR3 here is CASRGPLSYEQYV. CDR3 in DNA: TGTGCCAGCCGGGGACCCCTGTCCTACGAGCAGTACGTC.

The chain is built from TRBV11-2 and TRBJ2-2, with a weak D call TRBD1 (6 bases). V shed 5 bases and J shed 7 bases, with 23 bases lying between them. CDR1 and CDR2 from the germline V gene are SGHAT and FQNNGV. The CDR3 has 17 amino acids. This chain's CDR3 is CASSARRDRSRGGELFF. The CDR3 coding sequence is TGTGCCAGCAGCGCCCGGCGTGACAGGTCAAGGGGCGGGGAGCTGTTTTTT.

This clonotype has a handful of counts. The rearrangement uses TRBV18 and TRBJ1-5; no firm D call. The germline gives CDR1 KGHSH, CDR2 LQKENI. Trimming removed 3 bases at V and 5 bases at J, with 5 bases between. CDR3 length: 12 residues. The chain's CDR3 is CASSPSDQPQHF. For the CDR3, the DNA is TGTGCCAGCTCACCGTCCGATCAGCCCCAGCATTTT.

This clonotype has at least ten counts. V usage is TRBV2 and J usage is TRBJ2-3; TRBD2 agrees at 12 bases. The germline V gene has CDR1 SNHLY and CDR2 FYNNEI. The CDR3 runs 15 residues. Unmatched junction bases numbered 5, after V lost 6 bases and J lost 4 bases. The CDR3, as DNA: TGTGCCAGCAGCCCACTAGCGGGGGGTGCAGATACGCAGTATTTT. Protein: CASSPLAGGADTQYF.

This chain joins TRBV7-9 and TRBJ2-1, with TRBD1 as a possible D gene (5 bases). Germline V CDR1 and CDR2: SEHNR, FQNEAQ (reference sequence). Trimming took off 5 bases at V and 2 bases at J, with 16 bases between the two ends. CDR3 length: 16 amino acids. The CDR3 DNA reads as TGTGCCAGCAGCCCTAGAGCCAGGGTCCCCTACAATGAGCAGTTCTTC. This codes for CASSPRARVPYNEQFF.

A note on this clonotype: Given a much more abundant clone one base away, this may be a read error. The V call is TRBV6-5, the J call TRBJ2-1; D perhaps matches TRBD1 (6 bases). This CDR3 spans 15 amino acids. V was cut by 6 bases and J by 4 bases, with 16 bases left in between. Germline V gene data show CDR1 as MNHEY and CDR2 as SVGAGI. The CDR3 here is CASRNRGGSYNEQFF. The CDR3 coding sequence is TGTGCCAGCAGAAATAGAGGGGGATCTTACAATGAGCAGTTCTTC.

The rearrangement uses TRBV9 and TRBJ2-1; 9 nucleotides line up with TRBD2. The CDR3 extends over 15 amino acids. The V gene end was trimmed by 3 bases and the J gene end by 7 bases; junction bases not matched to a gene: 8. From germline, CDR1 is SGDLS and CDR2 YYNGEE. The CDR3 is CASSGPGLASNEQFF. The CDR3 DNA is TGTGCCAGCAGCGGACCGGGACTAGCTTCTAATGAGCAGTTCTTC.

A note on this clonotype: A much larger clone differs by one base, so this may be a read error. The CDR3 spells CASSPGRSSYNEQSF. The DNA for the CDR3 is TGTGCCAGCTCACCAGGACGGAGCTCCTACAATGAGCAGTCCTTC. The chain recombines TRBV18 with TRBJ2-1; D is ambiguous. CDR3 length: 15 residues. Germline values: CDR1 KGHSH, CDR2 LQKENI.

The table lists this clonotype with many counts. The V call is TRBV20-1, the J call TRBJ2-3; D unresolved. Trimming removed 3 bases from V and 5 bases from J, with 6 bases in between. The germline gives CDR1 DFQATT, CDR2 SNEGSKA (reference sequence). The CDR3 covers 11 residues. This CDR3 reads CSASWGDTQYF. As DNA, the CDR3 is TGCAGTGCTAGTTGGGGAGATACGCAGTATTTT.

The chain carries TRBV7-2 and TRBJ2-1; D gene ambiguous. This CDR3 spans 14 amino acids. Trimming cost V 3 bases and J 2 bases, with 8 bases left between them. Germline V gives CDR1 SGHTA, CDR2 FQGNSA. CDR3 sequence: CASSFLDPYNEQFF. The CDR3 DNA follows: TGTGCCAGCAGCTTTTTGGACCCCTACAATGAGCAGTTCTTC.

This chain uses TRBV13 with TRBJ1-1, with D maybe TRBD1 (5 bases). Germline V gene lookup returns CDR1 PRHDT and CDR2 FYEKMQ (reference sequence). V gave up 5 bases and J gave up 1 base, with 11 bases separating them. The CDR3 runs 14 residues. Here the CDR3 DNA reads TGTGCCAGCAGCCTCGGACATACGAACACTGAAGCTTTCTTT. This gives the protein CASSLGHTNTEAFF.

About this clonotype: A much larger clone differs from this one at a single base, so this may be a read error. The chain employs TRBV28 and TRBJ2-3, with 10 bases that match TRBD1. The ends lost 6 bases at V and 4 bases at J; junction bases unmatched: 7. In germline, CDR1 is MDHEN, CDR2 SYDVKM. This CDR3 comprises 15 residues. CDR3 DNA: TGTGCCAGCAGCGTATCGGGGACAGGGGCAGATACGCAGTATTTT. Its protein is CASSVSGTGADTQYF.

This clonotype has ten or more counts. This chain connects TRBV6-1 to TRBJ2-5; tentative D call: TRBD2 (5 bases). V shed 1 base and J shed 7 bases, with 13 bases lying between them. The CDR3 consists of 14 residues. Germline CDR1 MNHNS, CDR2 SASEGT. The CDR3 is CASSEDNGAGTQYF. CDR3 nucleotide sequence: TGTGCCAGCAGTGAAGATAACGGCGCGGGGACCCAGTACTTC.

Concerning this clonotype: A clone one base away is much larger, so this may be a read error. The chain uses TRBV6-9 and TRBJ2-7, with D possibly being TRBD1 (6 bases). Germline V gene data show CDR1 as MNHGY and CDR2 as SVAAGI. The CDR3 loop spans 15 amino acids. DNA for the CDR3: TGTTCCAGCAGTTCCCGGGACAAAAGCTCCTACGAGCAGTACGTC. Residues: CSSSSRDKSSYEQYV.

The chain is built from TRBV5-1 and TRBJ2-3; D is ambiguous. V was pared by 4 bases and J by 3 bases, with 6 bases between. CDR3 length equals 12 residues. Germline CDR1 SGHRS, CDR2 YFSETQ. The CDR3: CASSMDTDTQYF. The DNA for the CDR3 is TGCGCCAGCAGCATGGATACAGATACGCAGTATTTT.

This clonotype has a handful of counts. The chain combines TRBV7-2 with TRBJ1-1; D is undetermined. The CDR3 has 13 amino acids. CDR1 is SGHTA and CDR2 is FQGNSA in the germline V gene. V shed 1 base and J shed 1 base, with 4 bases lying between them. The CDR3 bases are TGTGCCAGCAGCTTAGAGCAGAACACTGAAGCTTTCTTT. Translated: CASSLEQNTEAFF.